The 5 T cell receptor beta chains given below trace back to one sample, sequenced in a study of brain T cells in children with intractable seizures. Data came from immunoSEQ multiplex PCR; TCRdb stores just in-frame clones and leaves some out. The top ten hold roughly 6% of the sample, which has about 350,000 clones, roughly 93% seen once. Time point denoted: blood from clinic visit 5 months post-surgery; TSC patient then seizure free. This specimen was peripheral blood, taken roughly 5 months after surgery. Source of these receptors: a boy younger than two with tuberous sclerosis and intractable seizures.

This chain joins TRBV24-1 and TRBJ2-7, with a tentative D call TRBD1 (6 bases). There are 15 residues in the CDR3. Germline V gives CDR1 KGHDR, CDR2 SFDVKD. V lost 2 bases and J 3 bases, leaving 13 bases between the germline ends. CDR3 protein: CATSDSGTLSYEQYF. The CDR3 DNA is TGTGCCACCAGTGATTCCGGGACACTTAGCTACGAGCAGTACTTC.

V is TRBV24-1 and J is TRBJ2-3; 8 bases align to TRBD2. Looked up from germline, CDR1 is KGHDR and CDR2 is SFDVKD. The CDR3 covers 16 residues. Germline trimming cut 7 bases from V and 1 base from J; bases unmatched to any gene: 9. CDR3 DNA: TGTGCCACCAGGGGGCGCTGGCGGGAGGGCACAGATACGCAGTATTTT. Translation: CATRGRWREGTDTQYF.

This clone appeared a single time. The chain carries TRBV7-2 and TRBJ1-5; D gene unclear. Germline CDR1 SGHTA, CDR2 FQGNSA. The CDR3 length is 16 residues. Trimming removed 0 bases from V and 3 bases from J, with 12 bases in between. In DNA form, the CDR3 reads TGTGCCAGCAGCTTAGCGTTCAAGGGCATCAATCAGCCCCAGCATTTT. Residues: CASSLAFKGINQPQHF.

This clone was seen a few times. This chain's CDR3 is CASSPGGNTEAFF. CDR3 DNA: TGTGCCAGCAGCCCAGGGGGGAACACTGAAGCTTTCTTT. This rearrangement joins TRBV4-2 to TRBJ1-1; 7 bases match TRBD1. The CDR3 length is 13 residues. After removal of 4 bases from V and 1 base from J, the junction contained 0 bases not matched to a gene. CDR1 LGHNA and CDR2 YNFKEQ come from the germline V gene.

The chain employs TRBV7-2 and TRBJ2-5, with 9 bases identical to TRBD2. CDR3 length equals 19 residues. After removal of 5 bases from V and 8 bases from J, the junction contained 24 bases not matched to a gene. Looked up from germline, CDR1 is SGHTA and CDR2 is FQGNSA. The CDR3 DNA is TGTGCCAGCAGCGAGGGCCTAGCGGGGCGAACAGTACCAAGAGATACCCAGTACTTC. Protein sequence: CASSEGLAGRTVPRDTQYF.